The 9 T cell receptor beta chains given below trace back to one sample, sequenced in a study of T-cell reconstitution after alpha-beta-depleted transplantation in children. TCRbeta library preparation incorporated unique molecular identifiers. TCRdb recomputed calls from the PCR reads with MiXCR, one row per CDR3 protein. Altogether around 270,000 distinct CDR3 sequences are present, 7.5% to 9% being singletons, with the ten largest covering approximately 9.6%. Study-wide results and limits: A year had passed since transplant, and T-cell counts and diversity by then came mostly from newly produced T cells.

Their cognate antigens are unknown. Sequencing used peripheral blood, obtained 360 days after TCRalphabeta/CD19-depleted stem cell transplant. These receptors all stem from a female patient aged 2 to 10 who had a stem cell transplant for Fanconi anemia, so the T cells may come from the graft donor.

This clonotype was picked up many times. The V gene is TRBV6-1, the J gene TRBJ2-7; TRBD1 matches at 7 bases. Per the germline V gene, CDR1 is MNHNS and CDR2 is SASEGT. V shed 6 bases, J shed 4 bases, and the junction held 12 bases outside the gene matches. This CDR3 contains 15 residues. The CDR3 loop reads CASSPYRTGDYEQYF. The DNA of the CDR3 is TGTGCCAGCAGCCCCTACCGGACAGGCGATTACGAGCAGTACTTC.

This clonotype showed up many times. The rearrangement joins TRBV3-1 to TRBJ2-5; 8 bases line up with TRBD2. V shed 1 base, J shed 3 bases, and the junction held 4 bases outside the gene matches. Germline CDR1 LGHDT, CDR2 YNNKEL (reference sequence). The CDR3 loop spans 15 amino acids. The CDR3 is CASSQGLAMEETQYF. CDR3 coding DNA: TGTGCCAGCAGCCAAGGACTAGCGATGGAAGAGACCCAGTACTTC.

In its sample, this clonotype was seen many times. The gene calls are TRBV24-1 and TRBJ2-5; 7 nucleotides align to TRBD1. Trimming took 4 bases from V and 3 from J; bases not matched to a gene: 1. Germline CDR1 reads KGHDR; CDR2 reads SFDVKD. This CDR3 has 13 residues. The CDR3 bases are TGTGCCACCAGTGAAGACAGGGAAGAGACCCAGTACTTC. Protein sequence: CATSEDREETQYF.

In this sample, this clonotype turned up many times. CDR3 amino acids: CASSFPTKEQFF. The CDR3 DNA sequence: TGCGCCAGCAGCTTCCCGACTAAGGAGCAGTTCTTC. This chain links TRBV5-1 with TRBJ2-1, with D possibly TRBD2 on 5 matching bases. Trimming shortened V by 2 bases and J by 10 bases, and 10 bases separated the two germline ends. Germline V gene lookup returns CDR1 SGHRS and CDR2 YFSETQ. The CDR3 sequence is 12 residues long.

This clonotype has a count of ten or more. The chain is built from TRBV20-1 and TRBJ2-5; possibly TRBD2 for D (5 bases). The CDR3 runs 13 residues. The germline gives CDR1 DFQATT, CDR2 SNEGSKA (reference sequence). Trimming removed 4 bases from V and 0 bases from J, with 9 bases in between. CDR3 amino acids: CSAKAGNQETQYF. The DNA of the CDR3 is TGCAGTGCTAAAGCCGGGAACCAAGAGACCCAGTACTTC.

This clonotype was counted at least ten times. The chain employs TRBV2 and TRBJ2-3; 12 nucleotides match TRBD2. V shed 4 bases and J 6 bases; nucleotides not matched to a gene: 11. The CDR3 is 17 amino acids. Germline CDR1 reads SNHLY; CDR2 reads FYNNEI. This CDR3 is CASSGWLAGGPYDTQYF. As DNA, the CDR3 is TGTGCCAGCAGTGGTTGGCTAGCGGGGGGGCCGTACGATACGCAGTATTTT.

As concerns this clonotype: The conserved final phenylalanine or tryptophan is absent from the CDR3, which likely points to a read error. The CDR3, as DNA: TGTGCCAGTAGTATGGGGGCGACTATTCGGGAGCAGTTCTGC. As protein: CASSMGATIREQFC. The chain carries TRBV19 and TRBJ2-1, with D maybe TRBD1 (6 bases). Germline CDR1 reads LNHDA; CDR2 reads SQIVND (reference sequence). Trimming took 3 bases from V and 10 from J, leaving 16 bases between them. The CDR3 consists of 14 residues.

This clonotype was counted at least ten times. V is TRBV29-1 and J is TRBJ2-7; possible D gene TRBD1, 6 bases. Germline values: CDR1 SQVTM, CDR2 ANQGSEA. V was shortened by 7 bases and J by 2 bases, with 12 bases between the two germline ends. This CDR3 has 12 residues. CDR3 sequence: CSAVGHPYEQYF. CDR3 nucleotide sequence: TGCAGCGCCGTGGGACATCCCTACGAGCAGTACTTC.

J is TRBJ2-1 and V is TRBV20-1; D is tentatively TRBD1 or TRBD2 (6 bases each). This CDR3 spans 17 amino acids. Between the trimmed V and J ends, which lost 3 bases and 9 bases, there was a span of 27 bases. Germline V CDR1 and CDR2: DFQATT, SNEGSKA (reference sequence). CDR3 DNA sequence: TGCAGTGCTAGGGGCCGGACAGCGGGCTGGGGGCAGGCTGAGCAGTTCTTC. Amino acids: CSARGRTAGWGQAEQFF.